This is a list of T cell receptor beta chains from one sample in a study of technical replicates of blood from a handful of donors. Sequencing was performed with immunoSEQ multiplex PCR; in TCRdb, only in-frame clones are kept and a portion is missing. The sample has approximately 81,000 clones; approximately 95% are singletons. Specimen: T cells isolated from PBMCs. The receptors derive from a human donor in good health. CDR3s include the opening cysteine and the closing phenylalanine or tryptophan. D genes are given only for firm matches. For some rows the clone size is stated as once, few or many, or as a class when expanded; others skip it.

d_call	clone_size	v_call	j_call	cdr3_aa	cdr3_nt
TRBD2	.	TRBV30	TRBJ2-1	CAWSTAGGYNEQFF	TGTGCCTGGAGTACAGCGGGAGGATACAATGAGCAGTTCTTC
.	.	TRBV7-8	TRBJ1-1	CASRRTGNTEAFF	TGTGCCAGCAGACGGACTGGGAACACTGAAGCTTTCTTT
TRBD2	.	TRBV28	TRBJ2-2	CAISSGRYTGELFF	TGTGCCATCTCTAGCGGGAGGTACACCGGGGAGCTGTTTTTT
.	.	TRBV6-6	TRBJ1-2	CASEGNYGYTF	TGTGCCAGCGAGGGTAACTATGGCTACACCTTC
.	.	TRBV7-3	TRBJ2-2	CASSLARDTGELFF	TGTGCCAGCAGCTTAGCCAGGGACACCGGGGAGCTGTTTTTT
.	.	TRBV27	TRBJ2-1	CASSLSGRGEQFF	TGTGCCAGCAGTTTATCGGGCCGGGGTGAGCAGTTCTTC
.	.	TRBV7-9	TRBJ1-2	CASSQGFYGYTF	TGTGCCAGCAGCCAGGGATTTTATGGCTACACCTTC
TRBD2	many	TRBV30	TRBJ2-1	CAWSEGLAVSEQFF	TGTGCCTGGAGTGAGGGACTAGCGGTCAGTGAGCAGTTCTTC
.	.	TRBV10-3	TRBJ1-1	CAISEKQGANTEAFF	TGTGCCATCAGTGAGAAACAGGGAGCGAACACTGAAGCTTTCTTT
.	.	TRBV11-2	TRBJ2-5	CASSLSFETQYF	TGTGCCAGCAGCTTATCCTTTGAGACCCAGTACTTC
.	.	TRBV5-1	TRBJ2-7	CASSLPTDYEQYF	TGCGCCAGCAGCTTACCGACAGACTACGAGCAGTACTTC
.	.	TRBV5-1	TRBJ2-3	CASSLAAREVLDTQYF	TGCGCCAGCAGCTTGGCCGCTAGGGAGGTGTTAGATACGCAGTATTTT
TRBD2	.	TRBV28	TRBJ2-7	CASSELAERAYEQYF	TGTGCCAGCAGTGAGCTAGCGGAACGAGCCTACGAGCAGTACTTC
TRBD1	.	TRBV27	TRBJ1-5	CASSLVSGGRQPQHF	TGTGCCAGCAGTTTGGTGTCAGGGGGCCGTCAGCCCCAGCATTTT
.	.	TRBV15	TRBJ1-5	CATTKGDYSNQPQHF	TGTGCCACCACCAAAGGGGATTATAGCAATCAGCCCCAGCATTTT
.	.	TRBV5-6	TRBJ1-3	CASSFKGERNTIYF	TGTGCCAGCAGCTTTAAGGGGGAAAGGAACACCATATATTTT
TRBD1	.	TRBV7-7	TRBJ1-4	CASSRDRGEKLFF	TGTGCTAGCAGCCGGGACAGGGGTGAAAAACTGTTTTTT
TRBD1	.	TRBV9	TRBJ1-2	CASGDRVNGYTF	TGTGCCAGCGGGGACAGGGTGAACGGCTACACCTTC
.	.	TRBV28	TRBJ1-5	CASSFLLSNQPQHF	TGTGCCAGCAGTTTTCTGTTGAGCAATCAGCCCCAGCATTTT
TRBD2	.	TRBV13	TRBJ2-7	CASSLAGGPYEQYF	TGTGCCAGCAGCTTAGCGGGAGGGCCCTACGAGCAGTACTTC
TRBD1	.	TRBV11-2	TRBJ2-4	CASSLTTGNNIQYF	TGTGCCAGCAGCTTAACGACAGGGAATAACATTCAGTACTTC
TRBD1	.	TRBV19	TRBJ1-2	CASNWQGAHSGYGYTF	TGTGCCAGTAACTGGCAGGGGGCCCATTCCGGCTATGGCTACACCTTC
TRBD2	.	TRBV19	TRBJ2-3	CASSPVGGGSFGTQYF	TGTGCCAGTAGCCCCGTTGGTGGCGGGAGTTTCGGTACGCAGTATTTT
TRBD1	.	TRBV5-1	TRBJ2-7	CASSFYGQALDEQYF	TGCGCCAGCAGCTTCTACGGACAGGCTTTGGACGAGCAGTACTTC
.	once	TRBV27	TRBJ2-1	CASTTSRGLDLNEQFF	TGTGCCAGCACCACCTCGCGGGGGCTAGACCTCAATGAGCAGTTCTTC
.	.	TRBV28	TRBJ1-3	CASIPYPGSGNTIYF	TGTGCCAGCATCCCATACCCAGGGTCTGGAAACACCATATATTTT
.	.	TRBV12-5	TRBJ1-1	CASGPGANTEAFF	TGTGCTAGTGGCCCGGGTGCGAACACTGAAGCTTTCTTT
TRBD2	.	TRBV6-1	TRBJ2-1	CASSEMGEGSYNEQFF	TGTGCCAGCAGTGAAATGGGGGAGGGCTCCTACAATGAGCAGTTCTTC
.	.	TRBV5-1	TRBJ2-3	CASSGEGAAGTDTQYF	TGCGCCAGCAGTGGTGAGGGAGCGGCCGGCACAGATACGCAGTATTTT
.	.	TRBV7-9	TRBJ2-4	CASSPTEGAVKNIQYF	TGTGCCAGCAGCCCGACGGAGGGAGCTGTCAAAAACATTCAGTACTTC
.	.	TRBV7-3	TRBJ2-1	CASSLNFYNEQFF	TGTGCCAGCAGCTTAAACTTTTACAATGAGCAGTTCTTC
.	few	TRBV6-4	TRBJ1-1	CASSLNPGYTEAFF	TGTGCCAGCAGTTTAAACCCAGGGTATACTGAAGCTTTCTTT
TRBD1	.	TRBV28	TRBJ1-2	CASSLQQGLYGYTF	TGTGCCAGCAGTCTACAACAGGGGCTCTATGGCTACACCTTC
.	.	TRBV11-2	TRBJ1-4	CASSLTYYVTDSTNEKLFF	TGTGCCAGCAGCTTGACTTATTATGTGACAGATTCAACTAATGAAAAACTGTTTTTT
.	.	TRBV10-3	TRBJ2-1	CATSGAGSLVGYNEQFF	TGTGCCACCAGTGGGGCCGGCAGCTTAGTTGGCTACAATGAGCAGTTCTTC
TRBD2	.	TRBV4-1	TRBJ2-2	CASSQIIAGVSAGELFF	TGCGCCAGCAGCCAGATTATAGCGGGAGTATCTGCCGGGGAGCTGTTTTTT
.	.	TRBV30	TRBJ2-3	CAWTRFSTDTQYF	TGTGCCTGGACTAGGTTTAGCACAGATACGCAGTATTTT
.	.	TRBV5-1	TRBJ2-7	CASSFNRDQYF	TGCGCCAGCAGCTTTAACAGGGACCAGTACTTC
.	once	TRBV5-8	TRBJ1-1	CASSLIRGGGIMNTEAFF	TGTGCCAGCAGCTTGATCCGCGGCGGGGGAATTATGAACACTGAAGCTTTCTTT
.	.	TRBV11-2	TRBJ2-1	CASSLDMGVLYNEQFF	TGTGCCAGCAGCTTAGATATGGGAGTTCTCTACAATGAGCAGTTCTTC
TRBD1	.	TRBV19	TRBJ2-2	CASSLRTGNTGELFF	TGTGCCAGTAGTCTCAGGACAGGAAACACCGGGGAGCTGTTTTTT
.	.	TRBV9	TRBJ2-6	CASTPTGGSGANVLTF	TGTGCCAGCACCCCTACTGGCGGCTCTGGGGCCAACGTCCTGACTTTC
.	.	TRBV10-1	TRBJ1-5	CASSEMVMRDQPQHF	TGCGCCAGCAGTGAGATGGTAATGCGCGATCAGCCCCAGCATTTT
TRBD2	.	TRBV10-3	TRBJ2-1	CAISDPGGRYNEQFF	TGTGCCATCAGTGATCCGGGAGGGCGATACAATGAGCAGTTCTTC
.	once	TRBV19	TRBJ2-3	CASSPVFTDTQYF	TGTGCCAGTAGTCCTGTATTCACAGATACGCAGTATTTT
TRBD1	.	TRBV19	TRBJ2-1	CASLYGQGFLFF	TGTGCCAGTCTATACGGACAGGGATTTTTGTTCTTC
TRBD2	.	TRBV28	TRBJ2-1	CASSIAGSYNEQFF	TGTGCCAGCAGTATAGCGGGATCCTACAATGAGCAGTTCTTC